This TCR beta chain derives from a study of T-cell memory formation after mild COVID-19. Study details: TCR clusters largely stayed donor specific. Overall study results and limits: Clones that contracted from day 15 to 85 were balanced CD4/CD8, while later expanders leaned CD4+. Contracting clones localized mainly to CM and EM when CD4+ and mainly to EMRA when CD8+. SARS-CoV-2 specificity was not confirmed for second-wave clones peaking on day 37.

Trimming left V 2 bases short and J 6 bases short, with 2 bases between. CDR3 length: 10 residues. The germline CDR1 and CDR2 sequences are SGHDN and FVKESK. TCRdb re-called the 5' RACE reads with MiXCR, one entry per CDR3 protein. The data show 85,000 to 120,000 distinct CDR3 sequences, with about 18% seen just once and 28% held by the top ten. Worth noting for this clonotype: What it recognizes is unknown.

The sequenced material came from PBMCs or a T cell subset sorted from them (not recorded which). The rearrangement uses TRBV14 and TRBJ2-7, with unresolved D. The receptor was isolated from an adult woman who had mild COVID-19 (a few samples of this study predate the infection). Cell type and time point are not known. For the CDR3, the DNA is TGTGCCAGCAGCCAATGCGAGCAGTACTTC. It specifies CASSQCEQYF.